This passage covers 12 T cell receptor beta chains from one sample sequenced in a study of shared clonotypes between healthy human individuals. TCRdb keeps only in-frame clones here, not all; method: immunoSEQ multiplex PCR. Altogether about 600,000 clones are present, more than 95% being singletons, with the ten largest covering less than 0.065%. Sequencing was done on a sample of naive CD4+ T cells sorted from blood. Subset meaning: CD45RA+ positively selected. Receptors originate from a woman aged 30 to 39 in good health.

With respect to this clone: The identical CDR3 is also encoded by other nucleotide sequences in the sample. The J gene is TRBJ2-3, the V gene TRBV20-1; no clear D. Germline V lookup: CDR1 DFQATT, CDR2 SNEGSKA (reference sequence). The CDR3 extends over 11 amino acids. V lost 3 bases, J lost 4 bases, and 5 bases lay in between. In DNA form, the CDR3 reads TGCAGTGCTAGTGGGTCAGATACGCAGTATTTT. It translates to CSASGSDTQYF.

V and J are TRBV5-4 and TRBJ2-7, with 9 bases aligning to TRBD2. V shed 2 bases, J shed 6 bases, and the junction held 6 bases outside the gene matches. The CDR3 runs 14 residues. The germline V gene has CDR1 SGHNT and CDR2 YYREEE (reference sequence). CDR3 sequence (DNA): TGTGCCAGCAGCTTAGGACTAGCGTTCGGCGAGCAGTACTTC. This encodes CASSLGLAFGEQYF.

As DNA, the CDR3 is TGCGCCAGCAGCCAAGATGGGGGACAGGGGGTTTCACCCCTCCACTTT. It specifies CASSQDGGQGVSPLHF. This chain connects TRBV4-1 to TRBJ1-6; 11 bases are a match to TRBD1. V shed 0 bases, J shed 9 bases, and the junction held 4 bases outside the gene matches. The CDR3 is made up of 16 amino acids. Germline V gene data show CDR1 as MGHRA and CDR2 as YSYEKL.

The CDR3 loop is CASSEQEILEQFF. The CDR3 coding sequence is TGTGCCAGCAGTGAACAGGAGATTTTAGAGCAGTTCTTC. This chain joins TRBV2 and TRBJ2-1, with D unresolved. The germline CDR1 and CDR2 sequences are SNHLY and FYNNEI. V was trimmed by 2 bases and J by 10 bases, leaving 12 bases between them. The CDR3 contains 13 residues.

This chain links TRBV28 with TRBJ2-7; D is unresolved. The V gene's germline CDR1 is MDHEN and CDR2 SYDVKM. Trimming took 5 bases from V and 3 from J, leaving 20 bases between them. The CDR3 runs 16 residues. CDR3 in amino acids: CASSPAVVLGYYEQYF. CDR3 nucleotides: TGTGCCAGCAGTCCCGCCGTCGTGCTTGGTTACTACGAGCAGTACTTC.

This clone was observed a single time. V gene TRBV18 combines with J gene TRBJ2-3; no reliable D call. This CDR3 contains 15 residues. V lost 2 bases to trimming and J lost 2 bases, with 11 bases between them. The V gene's germline CDR1 is KGHSH and CDR2 LQKENI. In DNA form, the CDR3 reads TGTGCCAGCTCACCAGTGTGGCGAACCACAGATACGCAGTATTTT. This codes for CASSPVWRTTDTQYF.

CDR3 bases: TGTGCCAGCAGCCAAAACCCAGGGGCAGAGGGAAACACCATATATTTT. It encodes CASSQNPGAEGNTIYF. The gene calls are TRBV4-2 and TRBJ1-3; D is possibly TRBD1 (6 bases). The CDR3 covers 16 residues. Germline assignment: CDR1 LGHNA and CDR2 YNFKEQ. Trimming took off 2 bases at V and 4 bases at J, with 15 bases between the two ends.

The chain uses TRBV18 and TRBJ2-7; D could derive from TRBD1 or TRBD2 (5 bases each). The CDR3 is 16 amino acids. Per germline, CDR1 KGHSH and CDR2 LQKENI. The V gene lost 4 bases and the J gene lost 0 bases, with 16 bases spanning the gap. The CDR3 DNA reads TGTGCCAGCTCACAAAGGGACCGGTCGCGCTCCTACGAGCAGTACTTC. It translates to CASSQRDRSRSYEQYF. The full variable domain, its missing parts supplied by reference TRBV18 and TRBJ2-7, is NAGVMQNPRHLVRRRGQEARLRCSPMKGHSHVYWYRQLPEEGLKFMVYLQKENIIDESGMPKERFSAEFPKEGPSILRIQQVVRGDSAAYFCASSQRDRSRSYEQYFGPGTRLTVT.

The rearrangement joins TRBV10-1 to TRBJ2-2, with a possible D match to TRBD1 (7 bases). The CDR3 is 13 amino acids. V lost 7 bases to trimming and J lost 5 bases, with 11 bases between them. Germline V gene lookup returns CDR1 WNHNN and CDR2 SYGVQD (reference sequence). The CDR3 DNA is TGCGCCAGCAAGCAGGGGGGTACCGGGGAGCTGTTTTTT. Translation gives CASKQGGTGELFF.

The V gene is TRBV18, the J gene TRBJ2-7, with TRBD2 matching over 8 bases. Losses at the gene ends were 5 bases for V and 0 bases for J; bases not matched to a gene: 6. Germline CDR1 and CDR2: KGHSH and LQKENI. This CDR3 is built from 15 residues. DNA for the CDR3: TGTGCCAGCTCAGGATCGAGCGGGAGCTCCTACGAGCAGTACTTC. Its protein is CASSGSSGSSYEQYF.

This clone appeared once. The gene calls are TRBV12-5 and TRBJ2-2, with 15 bases that match TRBD2. The CDR3 runs to 17 residues. Germline CDR1 and CDR2: LGHNT and FRNRAP. The junction had 7 bases not matched to a gene; V was cut back by 6 bases and J by 5 bases. The CDR3 DNA reads as TGTGCTAGTGGCAGGGGACTAGCGGGAGGATCGACCGGGGAGCTGTTTTTT. This sequence encodes CASGRGLAGGSTGELFF.

The table lists this clone with a count of one. The chain combines TRBV5-1 with TRBJ2-3; the D is unclear. The CDR3 contains 15 residues. Germline assignment: CDR1 SGHRS and CDR2 YFSETQ. Trimming stripped 1 base from V and 1 base from J, with 10 bases between. CDR3 DNA sequence: TGCGCCAGCAGCTTGCTGCAACAAGGCACAGATACGCAGTATTTT. Amino acids: CASSLLQQGTDTQYF. Looking up the rest from reference TRBV5-1 and TRBJ2-3 gives the full variable domain: KAGVTQTPRYLIKTRGQQVTLSCSPISGHRSVSWYQQTPGQGLQFLFEYFSETQRNKGNFPGRFSGRQFSNSRSEMNVSTLELGDSALYLCASSLLQQGTDTQYFGPGTRLTVL.